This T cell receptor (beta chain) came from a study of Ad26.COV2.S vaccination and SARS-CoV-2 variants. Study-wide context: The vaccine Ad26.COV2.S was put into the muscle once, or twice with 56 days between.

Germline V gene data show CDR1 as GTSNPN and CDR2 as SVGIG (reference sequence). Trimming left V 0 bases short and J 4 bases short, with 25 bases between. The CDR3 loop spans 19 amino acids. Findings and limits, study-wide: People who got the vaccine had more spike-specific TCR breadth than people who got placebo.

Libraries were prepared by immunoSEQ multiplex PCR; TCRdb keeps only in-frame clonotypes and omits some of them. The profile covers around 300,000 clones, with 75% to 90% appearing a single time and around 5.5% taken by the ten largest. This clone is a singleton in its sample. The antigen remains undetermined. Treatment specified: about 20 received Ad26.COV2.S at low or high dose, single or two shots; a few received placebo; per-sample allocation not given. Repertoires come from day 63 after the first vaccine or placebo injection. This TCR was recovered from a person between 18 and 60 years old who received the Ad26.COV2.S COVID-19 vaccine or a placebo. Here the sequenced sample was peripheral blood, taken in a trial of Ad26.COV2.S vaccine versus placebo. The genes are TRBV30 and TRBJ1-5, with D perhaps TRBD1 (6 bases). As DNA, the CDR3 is TGTGCCTGGAGTGTATTCCAGGGGCGAGAGTGGGTTGGTAATCAGCCCCAGCATTTT. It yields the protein CAWSVFQGREWVGNQPQHF.